The rows below give T cell receptor beta chains drawn from one sample of a study of blood T cell repertoires in COVID-19. Clones were read by immunoSEQ multiplex PCR, and TCRdb kept only the in-frame ones, dropping some. The table has around 99,000 clones, just over 90% seen once. The sample was peripheral blood. These TCRs come from a woman aged 30 to 39 with acute or convalescent COVID-19. Each CDR3 is given with its conserved first and last residue. D genes are given only for firm matches. Clone size appears in some rows only: once, few, many, or a class for an expanded clone.

v_gene: TRBV6-1; j_gene: TRBJ2-4; d_gene: TRBD1; abundance: -; CDR3aa: CASSESPYSDRGYIQYF; CDR3nt: TGTGCCAGCAGTGAATCCCCATACTCGGACAGGGGTTACATTCAGTACTTC
v_gene: TRBV2; j_gene: TRBJ2-5; d_gene: -; abundance: once; CDR3aa: CASLSGMETQYF; CDR3nt: TGTGCCAGCTTATCCGGGATGGAGACCCAGTACTTC
v_gene: TRBV6-2/TRBV6-3; j_gene: TRBJ2-5; d_gene: -; abundance: -; CDR3aa: CASSYSPETQYQETQYF; CDR3nt: TGTGCCAGCAGTTACTCTCCAGAAACACAGTACCAAGAGACCCAGTACTTC
v_gene: TRBV6-5; j_gene: TRBJ2-2; d_gene: -; abundance: -; CDR3aa: CASSKLETNTGELFF; CDR3nt: TGTGCCAGCAGTAAGTTGGAGACGAACACCGGGGAGCTGTTTTTT
v_gene: TRBV5-4; j_gene: TRBJ2-5; d_gene: -; abundance: -; CDR3aa: CASSLDDPPGTQYF; CDR3nt: TGTGCCAGCAGCTTGGATGACCCGCCGGGGACCCAGTACTTC
v_gene: TRBV28; j_gene: TRBJ1-5; d_gene: -; abundance: once; CDR3aa: CASNQGYQPQHF; CDR3nt: TGTGCCAGCAACCAGGGTTATCAGCCCCAGCATTTT
v_gene: TRBV5-4; j_gene: TRBJ2-7; d_gene: TRBD2; abundance: -; CDR3aa: CASSLAGGTVSYEQYF; CDR3nt: TGTGCCAGCAGCTTGGCCGGGGGGACGGTATCCTACGAGCAGTACTTC
v_gene: TRBV28; j_gene: TRBJ2-7; d_gene: -; abundance: -; CDR3aa: CANCVNYLYEQYF; CDR3nt: TGTGCCAACTGCGTAAACTACCTCTACGAGCAGTACTTC
v_gene: TRBV7-8; j_gene: TRBJ1-2; d_gene: -; abundance: -; CDR3aa: CASSLLRRLSGQGHYGYTF; CDR3nt: TGTGCCAGCAGCTTACTACGTAGGCTGTCGGGTCAGGGGCACTATGGCTACACCTTC
v_gene: TRBV19; j_gene: TRBJ1-4; d_gene: TRBD1; abundance: -; CDR3aa: CASTLGQGYEKLFF; CDR3nt: TGTGCCAGTACCCTCGGACAGGGGTATGAAAAACTGTTTTTT
v_gene: TRBV12-5; j_gene: TRBJ1-5; d_gene: TRBD1; abundance: few; CDR3aa: CASGLAAGTGIYSNQPQHF; CDR3nt: TGTGCTAGTGGTTTGGCGGCCGGGACAGGGATCTATAGCAATCAGCCCCAGCATTTT
v_gene: TRBV18; j_gene: TRBJ2-5; d_gene: -; abundance: few; CDR3aa: CASSPIGIVQETQYF; CDR3nt: TGTGCCAGCTCACCAATCGGGATCGTTCAAGAGACCCAGTACTTC
v_gene: TRBV7-9; j_gene: TRBJ1-5; d_gene: TRBD1; abundance: -; CDR3aa: CASSPDNRGQPQHF; CDR3nt: TGTGCCAGCAGCCCAGATAACAGGGGTCAGCCCCAGCATTTT
v_gene: TRBV24-1; j_gene: TRBJ1-4; d_gene: -; abundance: -; CDR3aa: CATSEAGTPNEKLFF; CDR3nt: TGTGCCACCAGTGAAGCCGGGACTCCTAATGAAAAACTGTTTTTT
v_gene: TRBV18; j_gene: TRBJ2-1; d_gene: -; abundance: -; CDR3aa: CASSPPLDSSYNEQFF; CDR3nt: TGTGCCAGCTCACCACCTCTGGACAGCTCCTACAATGAGCAGTTCTTC
v_gene: TRBV6-4; j_gene: TRBJ1-1; d_gene: -; abundance: -; CDR3aa: CASRLDRFNTEAFF; CDR3nt: TGTGCCAGCAGATTGGACAGATTCAACACTGAAGCTTTCTTT
v_gene: TRBV12-2; j_gene: TRBJ2-2; d_gene: -; abundance: -; CDR3aa: CASRLAGTQDTGELFF; CDR3nt: TGTGCAAGTCGCTTAGCCGGGACTCAGGACACCGGGGAGCTGTTTTTT
v_gene: TRBV7-2; j_gene: TRBJ2-3; d_gene: TRBD2; abundance: -; CDR3aa: CASSSRLLAGSTDTQYF; CDR3nt: TGTGCCAGCAGCTCCCGCTTACTAGCGGGAAGCACAGATACGCAGTATTTT
v_gene: TRBV19; j_gene: TRBJ2-2; d_gene: TRBD2; abundance: -; CDR3aa: CASSRGEGNTGELFF; CDR3nt: TGTGCCAGTAGCCGGGGGGAGGGGAACACCGGGGAGCTGTTTTTT
v_gene: TRBV6-2/TRBV6-3; j_gene: TRBJ2-7; d_gene: -; abundance: -; CDR3aa: CASSGTFYYEQYF; CDR3nt: TGTGCCAGCAGTGGGACATTTTACTACGAGCAGTACTTC
v_gene: TRBV5-1; j_gene: TRBJ1-4; d_gene: TRBD1; abundance: -; CDR3aa: CASRGQGLNEKLFF; CDR3nt: TGCGCCAGCAGGGGACAGGGCCTTAATGAAAAACTGTTTTTT
v_gene: TRBV11-3; j_gene: TRBJ1-2; d_gene: -; abundance: -; CDR3aa: CASSLPGVGYYGYTF; CDR3nt: TGTGCCAGCAGCTTACCGGGGGTGGGGTATTATGGCTACACCTTC